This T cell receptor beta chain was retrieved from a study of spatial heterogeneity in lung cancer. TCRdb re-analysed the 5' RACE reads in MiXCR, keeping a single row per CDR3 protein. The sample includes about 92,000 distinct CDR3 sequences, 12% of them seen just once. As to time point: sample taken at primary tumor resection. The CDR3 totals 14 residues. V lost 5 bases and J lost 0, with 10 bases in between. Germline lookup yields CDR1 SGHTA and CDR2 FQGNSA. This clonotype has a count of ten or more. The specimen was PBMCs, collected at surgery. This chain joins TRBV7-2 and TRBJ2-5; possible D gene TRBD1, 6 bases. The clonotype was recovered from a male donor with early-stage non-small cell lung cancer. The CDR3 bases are TGTGCCAGCAGCAAGACAGGTTACCAAGAGACCCAGTACTTC. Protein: CASSKTGYQETQYF. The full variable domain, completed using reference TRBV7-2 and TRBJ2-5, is GAGVSQSPSNKVTEKGKDVELRCDPISGHTALYWYRQSLGQGLEFLIYFQGNSAPDKSGLPSDRFSAERTGGSVSTLTIQRTQQEDSAVYLCASSKTGYQETQYFGPGTRLLVL.